Presented here are 14 T cell receptor beta chains from one specimen sequenced in a study of human T cells and chemical hapten exposure. TCRdb re-analysed the RACE reads in MiXCR, keeping a single row per CDR3 protein. In the table there are 150,000 to 200,000 distinct CDR3 sequences, approximately 14% of which are singletons. Time point indicated: patch test 1, 2 weeks after DPC sensitization. Described treatment: therapeutic diphenylcyclopropenone sensitization with weekly scalp DPC. Sequencing used whole blood, obtained in connection with sensitization to the hapten diphenylcyclopropenone (DPC). The receptors derive from a woman aged 25 to 39 with alopecia areata. Some clones in this sample may be carry-over from other donors' samples.

The V call is TRBV11-2, the J call TRBJ2-3, with D possibly being TRBD2 (7 bases). Trimming removed 6 bases at V and 5 bases at J, with 24 bases between. The germline CDR1 and CDR2 sequences are SGHAT and FQNNGV. There are 17 residues in the CDR3. CDR3 amino acids: CASRPPGGQVGRDTQYF. The CDR3 DNA reads TGTGCCAGCAGACCCCCGGGGGGCCAAGTTGGTCGAGATACGCAGTATTTT. Using reference TRBV11-2 and TRBJ2-3 for the parts outside the CDR3, the full variable domain is EAGVAQSPRYKIIEKRQSVAFWCNPISGHATLYWYQQILGQGPKLLIQFQNNGVVDDSQLPKDRFSAERLKGVDSTLKIQPAKLEDSAVYLCASRPPGGQVGRDTQYFGPGTRLTVL.

This chain links TRBV15 with TRBJ2-7; unclear D gene. Germline CDR1 LNHNV, CDR2 YYDKDF (reference sequence). The CDR3 contains 11 residues. Trimming removed 1 base from V and 6 bases from J, with 4 bases in between. The CDR3 nucleotides are TGTGCCACCAGCAGAGGGACCGAGCAGTACTTC. Protein product: CATSRGTEQYF.

This clonotype was found many times. The chain is built from TRBV10-3 and TRBJ1-2; the match to TRBD1 covers 7 bases. The CDR3 has 13 residues. J lost 7 bases, V lost 6 bases, and 8 bases had no gene match. The germline V gene has CDR1 ENHRY and CDR2 SYGVKD. The CDR3 sequence: CAISRDSTLGYTF. CDR3 DNA: TGTGCCATCAGCCGGGACAGCACTCTTGGCTACACCTTC.

The rearrangement uses TRBV13 and TRBJ1-2; the match to TRBD1 covers 11 bases. CDR1 PRHDT and CDR2 FYEKMQ come from the germline V gene (reference sequence). The V gene end was trimmed by 4 bases and the J gene end by 8 bases; junction bases not matched to a gene: 3. This CDR3 contains 13 residues. The CDR3 loop is CASSSGQGAGYTF. The CDR3 DNA reads TGTGCCAGCAGCTCAGGACAGGGGGCCGGCTACACCTTC.

J is TRBJ2-1 and V is TRBV9, with 10 nucleotides matching TRBD2. In germline, CDR1 is SGDLS, CDR2 YYNGEE. The CDR3 covers 16 residues. Trimming cost V 4 bases and J 7 bases; bases outside gene matches: 11. CDR3 region: CASSLGGLAGANEQFF. The CDR3 nucleotides read TGTGCCAGCAGCCTGGGGGGGCTAGCGGGAGCTAATGAGCAGTTCTTC. The entire variable domain, with the rest obtained from reference TRBV9 and TRBJ2-1, is as follows: DSGVTQTPKHLITATGQRVTLRCSPRSGDLSVYWYQQSLDQGLQFLIQYYNGEERAKGNILERFSAQQFPDLHSELNLSSLELGDSALYFCASSLGGLAGANEQFFGPGTRLTVL.

This clonotype was recorded at least ten times. The CDR3: CASSPPPVYEQYF. CDR3 nucleotide sequence: TGTGCCAGCAGTCCCCCCCCGGTTTACGAGCAGTACTTC. The chain combines TRBV28 with TRBJ2-7; no clear D gene. Between the trimmed V and J ends, which lost 5 bases and 4 bases, there was a span of 12 bases. Per the germline V gene, CDR1 is MDHEN and CDR2 is SYDVKM. This CDR3 has 13 residues.

This clonotype turned up a few times. This chain uses TRBV2 with TRBJ2-1; 14 nucleotides agree with TRBD2. The J segment lost 8 bases and the V segment lost 3 bases, leaving 3 bases of the junction unmatched. The CDR3 runs 15 residues. Germline V gene sequence: CDR1 SNHLY, CDR2 FYNNEI. CDR3 region: CASSETSGGVDEQFF. The CDR3 region has the DNA TGTGCCAGCAGTGAGACTAGCGGGGGGGTGGATGAGCAGTTCTTC.

This clonotype came up a few times. This chain joins TRBV2 and TRBJ1-3, with D possibly matching TRBD1 (5 bases). Germline lookup yields CDR1 SNHLY and CDR2 FYNNEI. V shed 6 bases and J shed 0 bases, with 15 bases lying between them. The length of the CDR3 is 16 residues. CDR3 sequence reads: CASSRQGSYSGNTIYF. CDR3 sequence (DNA): TGTGCCAGCAGCAGGCAGGGCTCATACTCTGGAAACACCATATATTTT.

This clonotype was seen many times. The gene calls are TRBV12-3 or TRBV12-4 and TRBJ1-1; D may be TRBD1 (6 bases). This CDR3 comprises 17 residues. Trimming cost V 3 bases and J 0 bases, with 17 bases left between them. CDR3 coding DNA: TGTGCCAGCAGTTTGGACCCCCCGGGACACCTGAACACTGAAGCTTTCTTT. Its protein is CASSLDPPGHLNTEAFF.

The rearrangement joins TRBV28 to TRBJ2-5; D not resolved. V dropped 0 bases and J dropped 5 bases, with 13 bases sitting between them. Germline CDR1 and CDR2: MDHEN and SYDVKM. CDR3 length equals 15 residues. CDR3 sequence (DNA): TGTGCCAGCAGTTTATGGAACCTGGTAGGGGAGACCCAGTACTTC. Residues: CASSLWNLVGETQYF.

Notes on this clonotype: A junction end diverges from the germline sequence, so it may reflect a read error. The V gene is TRBV20-1, the J gene TRBJ2-1, with D unclear. CDR1 DFQATT and CDR2 SNEGSKA come from the germline V gene (reference sequence). The CDR3 is 13 amino acids. This chain's CDR3 is CSARIYEFNVQFF. The CDR3 DNA follows: TGCAGTGCTAGGATCTACGAATTCAATGTGCAGTTCTTC.

This clonotype appeared many times. The chain couples TRBV11-2 to TRBJ1-2, with a weak D call TRBD1 (5 bases). Germline-derived CDR1 and CDR2 are SGHAT and FQNNGV. This CDR3 is 19 amino acids long. The V end was cut by 4 bases, the J end by 3 bases, with 27 bases between. CDR3 sequence: CASSSYRTNGIEAHYGYTF. DNA of the CDR3: TGTGCCAGCAGCTCCTATCGGACAAACGGAATTGAAGCCCACTATGGCTACACCTTC.

This clonotype came up many times. CDR3 amino acids: CASRRDSRNEKLFF. DNA for the CDR3: TGTGCCAGCAGGAGGGACAGCCGTAATGAAAAACTGTTTTTT. This sequence joins TRBV28 and TRBJ1-4, with 7 nucleotides matching TRBD1. With 6 bases clipped from V and 4 bases from J, the junction kept 5 bases outside the gene matches. This CDR3 is built from 14 residues. Germline CDR1 MDHEN, CDR2 SYDVKM. Together with reference TRBV28 and TRBJ1-4, the CDR3 gives the full variable domain: DVKVTQSSRYLVKRTGEKVFLECVQDMDHENMFWYRQDPGLGLRLIYFSYDVKMKEKGDIPEGYSVSREKKERFSLILESASTNQTSMYLCASRRDSRNEKLFFGSGTQLSVL.

The chain joins TRBV11-2 to TRBJ2-1, with unresolved D. This CDR3 has 11 residues. The germline V and J ends were trimmed by 8 bases and 4 bases, with 6 bases remaining between them. Germline-derived CDR1 and CDR2 are SGHAT and FQNNGV. The CDR3 loop reads CASAQYNEQFF. CDR3 coding DNA: TGTGCCAGCGCCCAATACAATGAGCAGTTCTTC.